The clone carrying this T cell receptor (beta chain) was detected once. This CDR3 is 14 amino acids long. CDR1 and CDR2 from the germline V gene are WNHNN and SYGVQD (reference sequence). V was shortened by 4 bases and J by 1 base, with 10 bases between the two germline ends. The record originates from a study of blood T cell repertoires in COVID-19. Study-level information: Sources were T cells, B-cell-depleted T cells, or PBMCs; the material itself was cDNA or gDNA.

In the original workflow: Reference gene primer amplification yielded estimated nucleated cell counts. The data were produced by immunoSEQ multiplex PCR, yet TCRdb's version contains in-frame clones alone and is incomplete. V and J calls and clone size are copied from that table; D and trimming were computed from the DNA. Of about 140,000 clones listed, approximately 80% are singletons. This TCR came from a man in his fifties or sixties with acute or convalescent COVID-19. The sequencing sample was made of peripheral blood. The chain links TRBV10-1 to TRBJ1-2; D not certain. The CDR3 nucleotides read TGCGCCAGCAGTGCCGGGGTCGGTAACTATGGCTACACCTTC. Encoded protein: CASSAGVGNYGYTF.